The 23 T cell receptor beta chains in this list originate from one sample, sequenced in a study of cytomegalovirus exposure and HLA in healthy donors. TCRdb's copy holds only in-frame clones and misses some; the assay was immunoSEQ multiplex PCR. This sample carries approximately 100,000 clones, 85% to 90% of them seen once, and the ten largest clones take around 2.1%. Sequencing was performed on PBMCs. The receptors stem from a woman aged 18-30 years in good health and CMV-seronegative.

The chain is built from TRBV7-5 and TRBJ1-3. TRBV7-5 is an annotated pseudogene. The CDR3 loop spans 16 amino acids. CDR3 DNA: TGTGCCAGAAGCCATCAAGGCGGGGACTCTGGAAACACCATATATTTT. This sequence encodes CARSHQGGDSGNTIYF.

The J gene is TRBJ1-1, the V gene TRBV19; 7 bases map to TRBD1. Per the germline V gene, CDR1 is LNHDA and CDR2 is SQIVND (reference sequence). Unmatched junction bases numbered 8, after V lost 6 bases and J lost 1 base. The CDR3 loop spans 15 amino acids. The CDR3 DNA sequence: TGTGCCAGTAGCGGGACAGAAAGCGGGAACACTGAAGCTTTCTTT. Translation: CASSGTESGNTEAFF.

The chain recombines TRBV9 with TRBJ1-1, with a weak D call TRBD1 (5 bases). The V gene lost 3 bases and the J gene lost 7 bases, with 10 bases spanning the gap. The CDR3 totals 12 residues. Germline V lookup: CDR1 SGDLS, CDR2 YYNGEE. CDR3 loop: CASSGGGSEAFF. CDR3 sequence (DNA): TGTGCCAGCAGCGGGGGGGGGAGTGAAGCTTTCTTT.

This clone was counted once. The genes are TRBV14 and TRBJ2-1; D possibly corresponds to TRBD1 (5 bases). The CDR3 covers 17 residues. From germline, CDR1 is SGHDN and CDR2 FVKESK. V lost 5 bases, J lost 1 base, and 18 bases lay in between. CDR3 sequence (DNA): TGTGCCAGCAGCTCCCGAAACAGGCCCGGGTCCTACAATGAGCAGTTCTTC. Protein: CASSSRNRPGSYNEQFF.

The V call is TRBV7-2, the J call TRBJ2-5, with a possible D match to TRBD1 (5 bases). CDR3 length: 12 residues. Trimming shortened V by 3 bases and J by 8 bases, and 10 bases separated the two germline ends. Germline V gives CDR1 SGHTA, CDR2 FQGNSA. The CDR3 DNA reads as TGTGCCAGCAGCTTTCCAGGGCCTACCCAGTACTTC. It translates to CASSFPGPTQYF.

The J gene is TRBJ2-6, the V gene TRBV7-3; no clear D gene. V gave up 6 bases and J gave up 4 bases, with 7 bases separating them. This CDR3 region has 13 residues. Germline loops: CDR1 SGHTA, CDR2 FQGTGA. DNA of the CDR3: TGTGCCAGCAGACCGGAGGGGGCCAACGTCCTGACTTTC. It yields the protein CASRPEGANVLTF. Filled out from reference TRBV7-3 and TRBJ2-6, the complete variable domain reads GAGVSQTPSNKVTEKGKYVELRCDPISGHTALYWYRQSLGQGPEFLIYFQGTGAADDSGLPNDRFFAVRPEGSVSTLKIQRTERGDSAVYLCASRPEGANVLTFGAGSRLTVL.

The chain uses TRBV19 and TRBJ2-3; TRBD1 might be the D (6 bases). Trimming removed 4 bases at V and 8 bases at J, with 13 bases between. The CDR3 totals 13 residues. CDR1 is LNHDA, CDR2 SQIVND, per germline (reference sequence). This chain's CDR3 is CASSNREGGTQYF. CDR3 nucleotides: TGTGCCAGTAGTAACAGAGAAGGGGGTACGCAGTATTTT.

The rearrangement joins TRBV28 to TRBJ1-1; no clear D gene. The CDR3 has 12 amino acids. Per germline, CDR1 MDHEN and CDR2 SYDVKM. V was cut by 5 bases and J by 0 bases, with 4 bases left in between. As DNA, the CDR3 is TGTGCCAGCAGTCCCTTGAACACTGAAGCTTTCTTT. Amino acid sequence: CASSPLNTEAFF.

The chain combines TRBV14 with TRBJ2-7; 7 nucleotides line up with TRBD1. CDR1 and CDR2 from the germline V gene are SGHDN and FVKESK. The CDR3 length is 13 residues. Trimming cost V 3 bases and J 5 bases; bases outside gene matches: 4. The DNA for the CDR3 is TGTGCCAGCAGCCACTATGACAGGGACGAGCAGTACTTC. Translating gives CASSHYDRDEQYF.

This clone was seen a few times. V and J are TRBV7-8 and TRBJ1-5; D is possibly TRBD1 (5 bases). Germline CDR1 reads SGHVS; CDR2 reads FQNEAQ. Trimming took off 5 bases at V and 0 bases at J, with 8 bases between the two ends. The CDR3 is 14 residues long. CDR3 in DNA: TGTGCCAGCAGCCGACAGTATAGCAATCAGCCCCAGCATTTT. This encodes CASSRQYSNQPQHF.

This clone has just a few counts. The chain couples TRBV9 to TRBJ2-2; TRBD2 agrees at 8 bases. The CDR3 spans 16 residues. The V gene end was trimmed by 3 bases and the J gene end by 5 bases; junction bases not matched to a gene: 9. Germline loops: CDR1 SGDLS, CDR2 YYNGEE. Written as DNA, the CDR3 is TGTGCCAGCAGCGCAGGCCTCCGGGGGGGGACCGGGGAGCTGTTTTTT. Translation: CASSAGLRGGTGELFF.

This clone has only one observation. The chain joins TRBV5-1 to TRBJ1-2; D may be TRBD1 (5 bases). The ends were cut back, 4 bases at V and 4 bases at J, with 11 bases in the middle. Germline V gene data show CDR1 as SGHRS and CDR2 as YFSETQ. CDR3 size: 13 residues. CDR3 DNA sequence: TGCGCCAGCAGCCCCGACAGCTCCTATGGCTACACCTTC. This gives the protein CASSPDSSYGYTF.

DNA for the CDR3: TGTGCCAGCAGCCTATCCGGGACAGGGAAGTACGAGCAGTACTTC. Translating gives CASSLSGTGKYEQYF. The V gene is TRBV7-3, the J gene TRBJ2-7; 9 positions match TRBD1. With V trimmed by 5 bases and J by 4 bases, 9 bases remained unmatched. The CDR3 totals 15 residues. Germline V CDR1 and CDR2: SGHTA, FQGTGA.

This clone was detected a few times. Other DNA sequences in this specimen translate into the identical CDR3. The rearrangement uses TRBV30 and TRBJ1-1; the D is unclear. This CDR3 spans 12 amino acids. Trimming took 2 bases from V and 0 from J, leaving 4 bases between them. Germline V gene lookup returns CDR1 GTSNPN and CDR2 SVGIG (reference sequence). CDR3 nucleotide sequence: TGTGCCTGGAGTACGGTGAACACTGAAGCTTTCTTT. The encoded protein is CAWSTVNTEAFF. Drawing the rest from reference TRBV30 and TRBJ1-1, the complete variable domain is SQTIHQWPATLVQPVGSPLSLECTVEGTSNPNLYWYRQAAGRGLQLLFYSVGIGQISSEVPQNLSASRPQDRQFILSSKKLLLSDSGFYLCAWSTVNTEAFFGQGTRLTVV.

The chain couples TRBV10-1 to TRBJ1-5; 11 bases map to TRBD1. Trimming took 5 bases from V and 6 from J; bases not matched to a gene: 3. The CDR3 consists of 14 residues. Germline-derived CDR1 and CDR2 are WNHNN and SYGVQD (reference sequence). The CDR3 DNA is TGCGCCAGCAGTCCGGGACAGGGGGGTCAGCCCCAGCATTTT. Encoded protein: CASSPGQGGQPQHF.

The V and J genes are TRBV5-3 and TRBJ1-2; TRBD1 matches 9 bases. TRBV5-3 is an ORF, with its function uncertain. This CDR3 comprises 15 residues. Trimming took 3 bases from V and 8 from J; bases not matched to a gene: 11. The CDR3 reads CARSSRRDRAEGYTF. Here the CDR3 DNA reads TGTGCCAGAAGCTCGCGGAGGGACAGGGCTGAAGGCTACACCTTC.

The gene calls are TRBV18 and TRBJ2-5, with TRBD2 matching over 12 bases. Trimming took 2 bases from V and 5 from J; bases not matched to a gene: 12. The CDR3 loop spans 18 amino acids. Germline V gene data show CDR1 as KGHSH and CDR2 as LQKENI. The DNA for the CDR3 is TGTGCCAGCTCACCAAACCCTCGACTAGCGGGAGAGGAGGAGACCCAGTACTTC. Its protein is CASSPNPRLAGEEETQYF.

The chain joins TRBV30 to TRBJ1-5; possible D gene TRBD1, 6 bases. The germline V and J ends were trimmed by 5 bases and 3 bases, with 14 bases remaining between them. The germline gives CDR1 GTSNPN, CDR2 SVGIG (reference sequence). The CDR3 is 14 amino acids. CDR3 nucleotides: TGTGCCTGGCAACGCCGACAGGCCAATCAGCCCCAGCATTTT. Encoded protein: CAWQRRQANQPQHF.

The J gene is TRBJ1-3, the V gene TRBV7-6; 9 nucleotides match TRBD1. Germline CDR1 reads SGHVS; CDR2 reads FNYEAQ. V dropped 0 bases and J dropped 3; count of bases not matched to a gene: 6. The CDR3 spans 17 residues. CDR3 residues: CASSLASGTGFGNTIYF. In nucleotides, the CDR3 is TGTGCCAGCAGCTTAGCCTCCGGGACAGGGTTTGGAAACACCATATATTTT.

V and J are TRBV4-3 and TRBJ2-3, with 7 bases that match TRBD2. The ends lost 4 bases at V and 3 bases at J; junction bases unmatched: 16. The CDR3 sequence is 18 residues long. Germline CDR1 reads LGHNA; CDR2 reads YSLEER. This CDR3 reads CASSRDPLAASRTDTQYF. Here the CDR3 DNA reads TGCGCCAGCAGCCGGGACCCCCTAGCGGCAAGCAGGACAGATACGCAGTATTTT.

The chain recombines TRBV9 with TRBJ2-3; possibly TRBD2 for D (7 bases). CDR3 length equals 16 residues. The V end lost 1 base, the J end lost 2 bases, and 14 bases lay between the germline ends. Germline V gene data show CDR1 as SGDLS and CDR2 as YYNGEE. CDR3 sequence (DNA): TGTGCCAGCAGCGTAAGGGGGGGGCGCAACACAGATACGCAGTATTTT. Translated, it gives CASSVRGGRNTDTQYF. The whole variable domain, remainder taken from reference TRBV9 and TRBJ2-3, is DSGVTQTPKHLITATGQRVTLRCSPRSGDLSVYWYQQSLDQGLQFLIQYYNGEERAKGNILERFSAQQFPDLHSELNLSSLELGDSALYFCASSVRGGRNTDTQYFGPGTRLTVL.

V and J are TRBV6-5 and TRBJ2-7, with D perhaps matching TRBD1 (6 bases). There are 15 residues in the CDR3. Deletions cut 4 bases from V and 4 bases from J, with 17 bases between. The V gene's germline CDR1 is MNHEY and CDR2 SVGAGI. The CDR3 region is CASSSPQTGHYEQYF. The CDR3 DNA sequence: TGTGCCAGCAGTTCCCCGCAAACAGGGCATTACGAGCAGTACTTC.

The chain links TRBV2 to TRBJ1-4; D possibly corresponds to TRBD1 (5 bases). The ends were cut back, 4 bases at V and 8 bases at J, with 14 bases in the middle. CDR1 SNHLY and CDR2 FYNNEI come from the germline V gene. The CDR3 loop spans 14 amino acids. The CDR3 region is CASSVVQGGEKLFF. Written as DNA, the CDR3 is TGTGCCAGCAGTGTTGTCCAGGGCGGCGAAAAACTGTTTTTT.